The clone carrying this TCR beta chain was recorded many times. No antigen is known for it. The V and J ends lost 6 bases and 7 bases respectively, with 16 bases between them. Germline lookup yields CDR1 SQVTM and CDR2 ANQGSEA. CDR3 length: 12 residues. This specimen comes from a study of T-cell reconstitution after alpha-beta-depleted transplantation in children. TCRbeta library construction was performed incorporating unique molecular identifiers. TCRdb fed the PCR reads into MiXCR, producing one record per CDR3 protein. The table records about 640,000 distinct CDR3 sequences, roughly 13% of them present only once. Findings of the study overall: Alpha-beta T cells about two months after transplant reportedly derived from several hundred expanded graft clones.

The source of this sequence is a male patient aged 10 to 17 who had a stem cell transplant for acute myeloid leukemia, so the T cells may come from the graft donor. V gene TRBV29-1 combines with J gene TRBJ2-7; D might be TRBD1 (6 bases). The source material was PBMCs, mostly from graft donor cells, sampled 360 days after TCRalphabeta/CD19-depleted stem cell transplant. This CDR3 is CSVHQGRGEQYF. The CDR3 nucleotides read TGCAGCGTCCACCAAGGCAGGGGAGAGCAGTACTTC.